The source of this T cell receptor beta chain is a study of neoadjuvant anti-PD-1 for oral cavity cancer. The junction had 8 bases not matched to a gene; V was cut back by 8 bases and J by 1 base. Germline-derived CDR1 and CDR2 are MNHEY and SMNVEV (reference sequence). This CDR3 spans 15 amino acids. Sequenced by immunoSEQ multiplex PCR; TCRdb stores in-frame clones only, minus some. The data hold 63,000 or so clones, with roughly nine tenths observed a single time. Time point in this sample: after neoadjuvant nivolumab, at surgical resection. Patients were newly diagnosed with stage II-IVA oral cavity squamous cell carcinoma without prior systemic or radiation treatment.

The V call is TRBV27, the J call TRBJ2-5, with 9 bases fitting TRBD1. The sample in question was PBMCs, obtained after nivolumab (anti-PD-1) treatment. The sequence was obtained from a person aged 40-85 years with oral cavity squamous cell carcinoma. The CDR3: CASRFRDRVQETQYF. CDR3 coding DNA: TGTGCCAGCCGATTCCGGGACAGGGTCCAAGAGACCCAGTACTTC.